This TCR beta chain is drawn from a study of post-analysis software for immune sequencing data. TCR beta cDNA libraries included unique molecular identifiers. From the PCR reads, TCRdb called clonotypes with MiXCR, one entry per CDR3 protein. The table includes about 500,000 distinct CDR3 sequences, roughly 45% detected once. CDR3 size: 16 residues. V lost 3 bases to trimming and J lost 0 bases, with 12 bases between them. Germline CDR1 reads MNHEY; CDR2 reads SVGAGI. Findings of the study overall: Four to six TRBV segments appeared more often in patients than in controls, and TRBV5-6, TRBV5-1 and TRBV20-1 were among these.

About this clonotype: Antigen specificity is unknown.

Sample: blood. The source is a girl aged 10-17 years with multiple sclerosis. This chain connects TRBV6-5 to TRBJ2-1, with no clear D. CDR3 loop: CASSYGAPLSYNEQFF. The CDR3 DNA is TGTGCCAGCAGTTATGGCGCCCCACTCTCCTACAATGAGCAGTTCTTC.